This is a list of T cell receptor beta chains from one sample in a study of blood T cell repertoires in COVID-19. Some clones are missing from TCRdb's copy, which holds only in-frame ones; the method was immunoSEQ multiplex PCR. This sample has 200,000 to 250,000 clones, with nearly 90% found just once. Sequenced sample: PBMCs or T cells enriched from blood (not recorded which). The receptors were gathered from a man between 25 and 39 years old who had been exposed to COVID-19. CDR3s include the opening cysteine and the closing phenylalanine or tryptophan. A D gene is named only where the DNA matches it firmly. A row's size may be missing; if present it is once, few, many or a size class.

TGTGCCAGTAGTATGACGCGGGGGGATTCCTACGAGCAGTACTTC CASSMTRGDSYEQYF TRBD2 TRBJ2-7 TRBV19 .
TGTGCCAGCAGCTCCTCACGATCGGACAGGTGGAGGAGCTCCTACAATGAGCAGTTCTTC CASSSSRSDRWRSSYNEQFF TRBD1 TRBJ2-1 TRBV7-8 .
TGCGCCAGCAGCCAAGAGACAGGGAACTATGGCTACACCTTC CASSQETGNYGYTF TRBD1 TRBJ1-2 TRBV4-1 once
TGTGCCAGCAGCCCAGAGGGTCAGAGCACAGATACGCAGTATTTT CASSPEGQSTDTQYF . TRBJ2-3 TRBV9 .
TGTGCCAGCAGTTCGAACAGGGACAGGGCGTTAGATACGCAGTATTTT CASSSNRDRALDTQYF TRBD1 TRBJ2-3 TRBV7-6 .
TGCGCCAGCAGCGCCGAAGGGGGCTCTCTCTTTTATGGCTACACCTTC CASSAEGGSLFYGYTF TRBD1 TRBJ1-2 TRBV5-1 .
TGTGCCATCAACGGGGGTTATAGCAATCAGCCCCAGCATTTT CAINGGYSNQPQHF . TRBJ1-5 TRBV6-5 .
TGCGCCAGCAGAGGCCTTACTAGCGACGAGCAGTTCTTC CASRGLTSDEQFF TRBD2 TRBJ2-1 TRBV5-1 once
TGTGCCAGCAGTTACCTAGGACTAGACTACGAGCAGTACTTC CASSYLGLDYEQYF TRBD2 TRBJ2-7 TRBV6-6 .
TGTGCCAGCTCAGGGAGGGTGGGTCAGCCCCAGCATTTT CASSGRVGQPQHF . TRBJ1-5 TRBV12-3/TRBV12-4 .
TGTGCCAGCAGCTTGGGTACAGGGCAGGAAGAAGAGACCCAGTACTTC CASSLGTGQEEETQYF . TRBJ2-5 TRBV7-9 .
TGTGCCAGCAGCCCTACAGGGGCCCCCGCGATCTACACCTTC CASSPTGAPAIYTF TRBD1 TRBJ1-2 TRBV6-2/TRBV6-3 .
TGTGCCAGTAGTTCCCCCAGGGGGCCTACGGGCAATCAGCCCCAGCATTTT CASSSPRGPTGNQPQHF TRBD1 TRBJ1-5 TRBV19 .
TGTGCCAGCAGCAAGGACTTTTCGGGAGGGGATTCACCCCTCCACTTT CASSKDFSGGDSPLHF . TRBJ1-6 TRBV11-1 .
TGTGCCAGCAGGCCCGCCGGTACCCACCTGGAGCAGTACTTC CASRPAGTHLEQYF . TRBJ2-7 TRBV5-6 .
TGTGCCACCCAACCTCGACAGAGCTCCTATAATTCACCCCTCCACTTT CATQPRQSSYNSPLHF . TRBJ1-6 TRBV7-9 .
TGCGCCAGCAGTTCTTTAGCGGGGGAGGCGAATGAGCAGTTCTTC CASSSLAGEANEQFF TRBD2 TRBJ2-1 TRBV5-1 .
TGTGCCAGCAGCCGTGGACTTAGCTCTGGGGCCAACGTCCTGACTTTC CASSRGLSSGANVLTF . TRBJ2-6 TRBV4-2 .
TGTGCCAGCAGATCCGGGACAGGAACCCTGAGGGCCGGGGAGCTGTTTTTT CASRSGTGTLRAGELFF TRBD1 TRBJ2-2 TRBV28 .
TGTGCCAGTAGAGATCAGGGGGAGAGCAATCAGCCCCAGCATTTT CASRDQGESNQPQHF TRBD1 TRBJ1-5 TRBV19 .
TGTGCCACCAGCAGATCTGTGGACAGGGATACGCAGTATTTT CATSRSVDRDTQYF TRBD1 TRBJ2-3 TRBV15 .
TGTGCCTGGAGTGTGGAGGCTGGGATGGCTATTGAGCAGTACTTC CAWSVEAGMAIEQYF . TRBJ2-7 TRBV30 .
TGTGCCAGCAGCGGGACTAGCGTGAACCCCGAGCAGTTCTTC CASSGTSVNPEQFF TRBD2 TRBJ2-1 TRBV27 .
TGCAGCGTTGGGTCAAGTCCTACAGGTGAGCAGTTCTTC CSVGSSPTGEQFF . TRBJ2-1 TRBV29-1 .
TGTGCCAGCAGCCCCTCAGGACAGGACACTGAAGCTTTCTTT CASSPSGQDTEAFF TRBD1 TRBJ1-1 TRBV13 .
TGCGCCAGCAGCCAAGGTTACAGGGGGGAAGAGACCCAGTACTTC CASSQGYRGEETQYF TRBD1 TRBJ2-5 TRBV4-1 .
TGTGCCAGCAGCTTAGGTTCTAGCGGGAACACAGATACGCAGTATTTT CASSLGSSGNTDTQYF TRBD2 TRBJ2-3 TRBV7-9 .
TGTGCCAGCAGCTTAGTGGAGGGAAGCTATGGCTACACCTTC CASSLVEGSYGYTF . TRBJ1-2 TRBV11-2 .
TGCGCCAGCAGTCGAGACAGTGCCAACTATGGCTACACCTTC CASSRDSANYGYTF . TRBJ1-2 TRBV4-1 .
TGTGCCAGCAGCCCACGCGCTGGGGGGTCGAACACCGGGGAGCTGTTTTTT CASSPRAGGSNTGELFF . TRBJ2-2 TRBV7-7 .
TGTGCCAGCAGTGCGACTTCACTTGGGTATGGCTACACCTTC CASSATSLGYGYTF . TRBJ1-2 TRBV3-1/TRBV3-2 .
TGTGCCAGTAGTATAGGCAGGGGGATTGCCGGGGAGCTGTTTTTT CASSIGRGIAGELFF TRBD1 TRBJ2-2 TRBV19 .
TGTGCTAGTGTGCGAGACAGGGCGAACACCGGGGAGCTGTTTTTT CASVRDRANTGELFF TRBD1 TRBJ2-2 TRBV12-5 .
TGTGCCAGTAGCTTCGTAGGTGGGACAGGGGGCAATGAGCAGTTCTTC CASSFVGGTGGNEQFF TRBD1 TRBJ2-1 TRBV19 many
TGTGCCACCAGTGATTATAGCAACTCTGGGGCCAACGTCCTGACTTTC CATSDYSNSGANVLTF . TRBJ2-6 TRBV24-1 .
TGTGCCAGCAGTGAAGCGGCCGGGAGGGTGTCACCCCTCCACTTT CASSEAAGRVSPLHF . TRBJ1-6 TRBV6-1 .
TGTGCCAGCAAGCGGGGAGCTAGCTACAATGAGCAGTTCTTC CASKRGASYNEQFF TRBD2 TRBJ2-1 TRBV5-4 .
TGCGCCAGCAGTTCAGGGACAGGGAACAGCAATCAGCCCCAGCATTTT CASSSGTGNSNQPQHF TRBD1 TRBJ1-5 TRBV5-1 .
TGTGCCAGCTCACCACCCGATCAGCCCCAGCATTTT CASSPPDQPQHF . TRBJ1-5 TRBV18 .
TGTGCCAGTAGCGACCAGATGGGGGGGGCTGGCTACGAGCAGTACTTC CASSDQMGGAGYEQYF . TRBJ2-7 TRBV19 .
TGTGCCAGCAGCTTGTGGGACACCAGCTACGAGCAGTACTTC CASSLWDTSYEQYF . TRBJ2-7 TRBV9 .
TGTGCCAGTAGTATGGCCCGGGGAACCTACGAGCAGTACTTC CASSMARGTYEQYF . TRBJ2-7 TRBV19 few
TGCGCCAGCAGCTTTTCCCGTCCACTCGAGGACTCCAAAAACATTCAGTACTTC CASSFSRPLEDSKNIQYF . TRBJ2-4 TRBV5-1 .